Given below is one TCR beta chain in context. Its specificity is unknown. These data belong to a study of T cell repertoires in cytomegalovirus infection. The V end was cut by 8 bases, the J end by 0 bases, with 10 bases between. CDR1 and CDR2 from the germline V gene are MNHEY and SVGAGI. The CDR3 extends over 13 amino acids. TCRdb called the reads again in MiXCR, with one record for every CDR3 protein. The sample lists approximately 730,000 distinct CDR3 sequences, around a third occurring once. V is TRBV6-5 and J is TRBJ1-1; D not certain. This receptor was identified in a human donor in good health (CMV status not recorded). Some clones in this sample may be carry-over from other donors' samples. The specimen was cultured PBMCs, collected from culture after CMV antigen stimulation. CDR3 amino acids: CASGGLMNTEAFF. The CDR3, as DNA: TGTGCCAGCGGTGGACTCATGAACACTGAAGCTTTCTTT.